This T cell receptor beta chain was profiled in a study of spatial heterogeneity in lung cancer. Trimming took 4 bases from V and 8 from J; bases not matched to a gene: 10. Germline CDR1 SGHTA, CDR2 FQGNSA. CDR3 length: 17 residues. This clonotype has only a few counts. Noted time point: sample taken at primary tumor resection. Material for sequencing was whole RNA from tumor, nontumor lung or frozen PBMC, left unsorted. Samples were obtained from about 72 donors, all untreated early-stage non-small cell lung cancer patients. A unique molecular identifier was attached to every TCR cDNA molecule. TCRdb analysed the 5' RACE reads with MiXCR anew, one entry per CDR3 protein. The repertoire includes more than 9,000 distinct CDR3 sequences, more than 15% of them detected once, and 50% to 65% sits in the top ten.

The sequence was collected from a male donor with early-stage non-small cell lung cancer. This chain joins TRBV7-2 and TRBJ2-2; 13 bases map to TRBD2. The sequencing here drew on PBMCs, taken at surgery. DNA for the CDR3: TGTGCCAGCAGCTCGCCGGGACTAGCGGGAACCCCGGGGGAGCTGTTTTTT. It encodes CASSSPGLAGTPGELFF.